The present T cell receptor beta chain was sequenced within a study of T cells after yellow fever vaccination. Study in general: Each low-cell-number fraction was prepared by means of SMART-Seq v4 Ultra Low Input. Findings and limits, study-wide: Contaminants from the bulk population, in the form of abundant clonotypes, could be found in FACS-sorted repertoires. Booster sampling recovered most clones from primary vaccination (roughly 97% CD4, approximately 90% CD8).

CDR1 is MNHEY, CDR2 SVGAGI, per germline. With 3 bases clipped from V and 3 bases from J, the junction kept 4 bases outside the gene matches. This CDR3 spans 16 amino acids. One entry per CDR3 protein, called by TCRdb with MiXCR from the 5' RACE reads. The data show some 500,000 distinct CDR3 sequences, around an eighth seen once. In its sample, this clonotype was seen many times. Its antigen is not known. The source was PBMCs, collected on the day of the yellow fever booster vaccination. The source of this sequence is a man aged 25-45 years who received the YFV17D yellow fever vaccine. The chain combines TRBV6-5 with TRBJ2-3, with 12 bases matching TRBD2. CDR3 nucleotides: TGTGCCAGCAGTTATTCGACTAGCGGGAGTACAGATACGCAGTATTTT. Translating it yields CASSYSTSGSTDTQYF.